This T cell receptor (beta chain) comes out of a study of T cells in Graves' hyperthyroidism and ophthalmopathy. Study findings and constraints: Clonotypes that were expanded in thyroid above 0.001 mostly appeared in blood too.

Amplification of TCR beta CDR3 regions was performed using RNA transcripts as template. Primed by the HTBI set, a first-round RT-PCR was run on the TCR CDR3. TCRdb ran MiXCR on the multiplex PCR reads and lists one entry per CDR3 protein. The table includes fewer than 650,000 distinct CDR3 sequences, about 15% detected once. Comment on this clonotype: Antigen specificity is unknown.

Germline-derived CDR1 and CDR2 are LGHDT and YNNKEL (reference sequence). Trimming stripped 0 bases from V and 2 bases from J, with 17 bases between. The CDR3 runs 17 residues. The rearrangement links TRBV3-1 to TRBJ2-7; a possible D gene is TRBD2 (5 bases). Sequencing used blood. The clonotype comes from a woman in her thirties or forties with Graves' ophthalmopathy. The CDR3 nucleotides read TGTGCCAGCAGCCAAGAAATTTTTCGAGGGAATACCTACGAGCAGTACTTC. This gives the protein CASSQEIFRGNTYEQYF.